A single sample is the source of the 12 T cell receptor beta chains below, sequenced in a study of blood T cell dynamics during melanoma immunotherapy. Time point indicated: week 3, after first cycle of checkpoint inhibitor. Clones were sequenced by immunoSEQ multiplex PCR, and TCRdb holds only the in-frame ones, with some missing. The sample carries approximately 28,000 clones, around 80% recorded once. The material sequenced was blood, taken from a patient treated with checkpoint blockade. Every receptor here comes from a human donor with melanoma.

The CDR3 nucleotides read TGTGCCAGTAGTATTAGGGTTTATAGCAATCAGCCCCAGCATTTT. This translates into CASSIRVYSNQPQHF. The chain employs TRBV19 and TRBJ1-5; no clear D. This CDR3 has 15 amino acids. Germline V gene sequence: CDR1 LNHDA, CDR2 SQIVND (reference sequence). V lost 3 bases, J lost 0 bases, and 9 bases lay in between. The variable domain in full, with the rest retrieved from reference TRBV19 and TRBJ1-5, is DGGITQSPKYLFRKEGQNVTLSCEQNLNHDAMYWYRQDPGQGLRLIYYSQIVNDFQKGDIAEGYSVSREKKESFPLTVTSAQKNPTAFYLCASSIRVYSNQPQHFGDGTRLSIL.

This rearrangement joins TRBV30 to TRBJ2-2; no clear D. The V gene's germline CDR1 is GTSNPN and CDR2 SVGIG (reference sequence). The CDR3 covers 15 residues. V was pared by 5 bases and J by 4 bases, with 17 bases between. The CDR3 nucleotides are TGTGCCTGGCACAAAGGCACTCCGGGCACCGGGGAGCTGTTTTTT. It codes for CAWHKGTPGTGELFF. The full variable domain, completed using reference TRBV30 and TRBJ2-2, is SQTIHQWPATLVQPVGSPLSLECTVEGTSNPNLYWYRQAAGRGLQLLFYSVGIGQISSEVPQNLSASRPQDRQFILSSKKLLLSDSGFYLCAWHKGTPGTGELFFGEGSRLTVL.

In its sample, this clone was seen a few times. This chain joins TRBV6-5 and TRBJ1-2; TRBD1 is a possible D gene (5 bases). Trimming took off 2 bases at V and 0 bases at J, with 13 bases between the two ends. CDR3 length equals 16 residues. In germline, CDR1 is MNHEY, CDR2 SVGAGI. DNA for the CDR3: TGTGCCAGCAGTTACACAAACAGGAGAGCTAACTATGGCTACACCTTC. Its translation is CASSYTNRRANYGYTF.

This clone was observed a single time. This sequence joins TRBV11-2 and TRBJ2-1; D gene uncertain. CDR1 is SGHAT and CDR2 is FQNNGV in the germline V gene. Between the trimmed V and J ends, which lost 1 base and 3 bases, there was a span of 7 bases. The CDR3 totals 14 residues. CDR3 in amino acids: CASSLGGNYNEQFF. Here the CDR3 DNA reads TGTGCCAGCAGCTTAGGGGGAAACTACAATGAGCAGTTCTTC.

The chain uses TRBV5-4 and TRBJ2-7; possibly TRBD1 or TRBD2 for D (6 bases each). Germline V lookup: CDR1 SGHNT, CDR2 YYREEE (reference sequence). V lost 0 bases to trimming and J lost 4 bases, with 14 bases between them. The CDR3 runs 15 residues. As DNA, the CDR3 is TGTGCCAGCAGCTTGGGAAGCGGAGGGGGATACGAGCAGTACTTC. It is translated as CASSLGSGGGYEQYF.

This clone was seen just once. This sequence joins TRBV2 and TRBJ1-4; D is uncertain. Trimming removed 6 bases from V and 5 bases from J, with 10 bases in between. The CDR3 has 13 amino acids. CDR1 and CDR2 (germline): SNHLY, FYNNEI. CDR3 protein: CASRTAWNEKLFF. The DNA for the CDR3 is TGTGCCAGCAGGACTGCTTGGAATGAAAAACTGTTTTTT. The variable domain in full, completed from reference TRBV2 and TRBJ1-4, reads EPEVTQTPSHQVTQMGQEVILRCVPISNHLYFYWYRQILGQKVEFLVSFYNNEISEKSEIFDDQFSVERPDGSNFTLKIRSTKLEDSAMYFCASRTAWNEKLFFGSGTQLSVL.

In this sample, this clone turned up a few times. V gene TRBV10-3 combines with J gene TRBJ2-1, with TRBD2 matching over 8 bases. Losses at the gene ends were 5 bases for V and 5 bases for J; bases not matched to a gene: 11. This CDR3 has 16 amino acids. Germline V lookup: CDR1 ENHRY, CDR2 SYGVKD. The CDR3 loop is CAISYTREGNNNEQFF. The CDR3 DNA follows: TGTGCCATCAGTTACACCCGGGAGGGCAATAACAATGAGCAGTTCTTC.

V usage is TRBV5-4 and J usage is TRBJ2-7; 9 bases are a match to TRBD1. V shed 3 bases and J 5 bases; nucleotides not matched to a gene: 6. The length of the CDR3 is 14 residues. Germline CDR1 and CDR2: SGHNT and YYREEE (reference sequence). The DNA for the CDR3 is TGTGCCAGCAGCTCCGGACAGGGGAGGGACGAGCAGTACTTC. Residues: CASSSGQGRDEQYF.

V gene TRBV30 combines with J gene TRBJ1-2, with a weak D call TRBD1 (6 bases). The CDR3 is made up of 9 amino acids. Germline V CDR1 and CDR2: GTSNPN, SVGIG (reference sequence). V dropped 5 bases and J dropped 8 bases, with 6 bases sitting between them. The DNA for the CDR3 is TGTGCCTGGGACAGGGGCTACACCTTC. Its protein is CAWDRGYTF.

The V gene is TRBV6-1, the J gene TRBJ2-3; D ambiguous. The CDR3 is 15 amino acids. The V end was cut by 5 bases, the J end by 4 bases, with 16 bases between. Germline V gives CDR1 MNHNS, CDR2 SASEGT. CDR3 sequence: CASSSLPSRADTQYF. The CDR3 DNA sequence: TGTGCCAGCAGTTCTCTTCCATCTAGGGCAGATACGCAGTATTTT.

This clone was seen more than once but under ten times. The chain carries TRBV9 and TRBJ1-1; 8 nucleotides agree with TRBD1. V lost 6 bases, J lost 3 bases, and 7 bases stayed unmatched. The CDR3 totals 14 residues. Germline values: CDR1 SGDLS, CDR2 YYNGEE. The CDR3 coding sequence is TGTGCCAGCACCCGGGACAGGTGGTACACTGAAGCTTTCTTT. Translation: CASTRDRWYTEAFF.

The chain uses TRBV29-1 and TRBJ2-3; no definite D call. With 3 bases removed from V and 2 bases from J, the gap between germline ends came to 9 bases. Germline V gene lookup returns CDR1 SQVTM and CDR2 ANQGSEA. The CDR3 is made up of 13 amino acids. The CDR3 sequence is CSVEKGSTDTQYF. CDR3 nucleotide sequence: TGCAGCGTTGAGAAGGGCTCCACAGATACGCAGTATTTT.